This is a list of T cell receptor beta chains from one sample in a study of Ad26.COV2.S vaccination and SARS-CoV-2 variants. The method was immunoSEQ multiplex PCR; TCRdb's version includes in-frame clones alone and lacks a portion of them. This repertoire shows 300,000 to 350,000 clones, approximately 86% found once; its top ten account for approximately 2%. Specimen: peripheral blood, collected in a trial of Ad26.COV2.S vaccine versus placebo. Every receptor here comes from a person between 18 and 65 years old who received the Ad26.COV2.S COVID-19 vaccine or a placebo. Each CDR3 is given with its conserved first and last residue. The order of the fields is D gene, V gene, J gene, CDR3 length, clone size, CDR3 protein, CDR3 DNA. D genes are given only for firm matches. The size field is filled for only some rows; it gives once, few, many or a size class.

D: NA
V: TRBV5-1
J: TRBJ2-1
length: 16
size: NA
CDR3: CASSLGLGLSYNEQFF
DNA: TGCGCCAGCAGCTTGGGCCTGGGCTTGTCCTACAATGAGCAGTTCTTC

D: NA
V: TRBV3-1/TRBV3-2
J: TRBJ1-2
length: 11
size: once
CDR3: CASSQEGGYTF
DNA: TGTGCCAGCAGCCAAGAAGGTGGCTACACCTTC

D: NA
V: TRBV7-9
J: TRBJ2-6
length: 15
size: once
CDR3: CASSFGIRGANVLTF
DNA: TGTGCCAGCAGCTTTGGGATCCGTGGGGCCAACGTCCTGACTTTC

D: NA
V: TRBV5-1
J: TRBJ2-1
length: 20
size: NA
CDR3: CASSLDPRDRSPRGMNEQFF
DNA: TGCGCCAGCAGCCTGGACCCTCGGGACCGTTCCCCTCGGGGGATGAATGAGCAGTTCTTC

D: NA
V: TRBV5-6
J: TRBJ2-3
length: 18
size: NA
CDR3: CASSVHHGTGTSTDTQYF
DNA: TGTGCCAGCAGCGTCCACCACGGGACGGGCACTAGCACAGATACGCAGTATTTT

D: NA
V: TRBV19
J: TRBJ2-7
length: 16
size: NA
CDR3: CASRNRGRGSGYEQYF
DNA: TGTGCCAGTAGGAATCGGGGGCGCGGTTCCGGCTACGAGCAGTACTTC

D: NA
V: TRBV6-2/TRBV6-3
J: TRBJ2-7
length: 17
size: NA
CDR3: CASSYPTRGRNHYEQYF
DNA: TGTGCCAGCAGTTACCCCACTCGTGGCCGCAACCACTACGAGCAGTACTTC

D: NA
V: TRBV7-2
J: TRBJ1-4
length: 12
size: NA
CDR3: CASSPPGEKLFF
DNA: TGTGCCAGCAGCCCCCCGGGGGAAAAACTGTTTTTT

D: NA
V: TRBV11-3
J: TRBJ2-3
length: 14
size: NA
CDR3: CASSRGADTDTQYF
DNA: TGTGCCAGCAGCCGGGGGGCGGACACAGATACGCAGTATTTT

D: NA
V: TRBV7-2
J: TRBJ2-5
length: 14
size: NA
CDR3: CASSTNSGPVSQYF
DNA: TGTGCCAGCAGCACCAACTCGGGACCAGTGTCCCAGTACTTC

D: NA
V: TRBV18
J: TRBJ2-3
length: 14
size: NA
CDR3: CASSRGQGGDTQYF
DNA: TGTGCCAGCTCACGTGGACAGGGAGGGGATACGCAGTATTTT

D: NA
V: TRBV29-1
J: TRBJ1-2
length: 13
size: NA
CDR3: CSVDPQGYYGYTF
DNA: TGCAGCGTCGACCCACAGGGATACTATGGCTACACCTTC

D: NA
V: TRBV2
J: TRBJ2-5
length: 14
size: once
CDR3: CASSAQAGGETQYF
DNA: TGTGCCAGCAGTGCACAGGCTGGGGGGGAGACCCAGTACTTC

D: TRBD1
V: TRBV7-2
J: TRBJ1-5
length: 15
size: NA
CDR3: CASRRQGGADQPQHF
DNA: TGTGCCAGCAGGCGCCAGGGGGGAGCAGATCAGCCCCAGCATTTT

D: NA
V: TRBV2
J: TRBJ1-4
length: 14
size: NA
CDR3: CASSEIGSGEKLFF
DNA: TGTGCCAGCAGTGAAATAGGCAGCGGGGAAAAACTGTTTTTT

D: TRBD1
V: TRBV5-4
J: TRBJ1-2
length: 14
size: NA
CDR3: CAILGTAFDYGYTF
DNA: TGTGCCATCCTAGGGACAGCCTTTGACTATGGCTACACCTTC

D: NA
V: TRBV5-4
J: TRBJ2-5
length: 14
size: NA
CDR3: CASSLSLGQETQYF
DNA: TGTGCCAGCAGCTTGTCGCTGGGGCAAGAGACCCAGTACTTC

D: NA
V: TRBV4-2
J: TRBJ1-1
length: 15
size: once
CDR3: CASSQAVGLDTEAFF
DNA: TGTGCCAGCAGCCAAGCTGTGGGGCTCGACACTGAAGCTTTCTTT

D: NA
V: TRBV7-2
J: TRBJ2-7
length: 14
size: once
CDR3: CASSSPGAGYEQYF
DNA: TGTGCCAGCAGCTCCCCAGGGGCGGGATACGAGCAGTACTTC

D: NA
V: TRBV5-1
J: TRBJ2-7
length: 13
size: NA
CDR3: CASSFRTSYEQYF
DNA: TGCGCCAGCAGCTTCCGGACCTCCTACGAGCAGTACTTC

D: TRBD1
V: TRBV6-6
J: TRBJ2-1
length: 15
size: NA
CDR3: CASSRQGPFINEQFF
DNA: TGTGCCAGCAGTCGACAGGGTCCTTTCATTAATGAGCAGTTCTTC

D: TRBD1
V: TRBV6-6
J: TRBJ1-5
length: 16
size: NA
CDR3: CASSIRQGESNQPQHF
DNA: TGTGCCAGCAGCATTAGACAGGGGGAAAGCAATCAGCCCCAGCATTTT

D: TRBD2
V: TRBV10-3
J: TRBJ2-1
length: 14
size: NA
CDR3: CAIRSSGGENEQFF
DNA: TGTGCCATCAGATCTAGCGGGGGCGAGAATGAGCAGTTCTTC

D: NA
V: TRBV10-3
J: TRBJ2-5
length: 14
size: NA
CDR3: CATQETTRAETQYF
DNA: TGTGCCACCCAAGAGACGACCCGAGCAGAGACCCAGTACTTC

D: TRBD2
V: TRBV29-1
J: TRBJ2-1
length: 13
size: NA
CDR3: CSAHSSGVGEQFF
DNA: TGCAGCGCCCATTCTAGCGGGGTCGGCGAGCAGTTCTTC

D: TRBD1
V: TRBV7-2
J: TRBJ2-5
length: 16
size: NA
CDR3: CASSQGQGGLQETQYF
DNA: TGTGCCAGCAGCCAGGGACAGGGGGGATTACAAGAGACCCAGTACTTC

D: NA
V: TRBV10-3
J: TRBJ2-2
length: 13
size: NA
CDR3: CAISGSGNGELFF
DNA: TGTGCCATCAGTGGATCAGGGAACGGGGAGCTGTTTTTT